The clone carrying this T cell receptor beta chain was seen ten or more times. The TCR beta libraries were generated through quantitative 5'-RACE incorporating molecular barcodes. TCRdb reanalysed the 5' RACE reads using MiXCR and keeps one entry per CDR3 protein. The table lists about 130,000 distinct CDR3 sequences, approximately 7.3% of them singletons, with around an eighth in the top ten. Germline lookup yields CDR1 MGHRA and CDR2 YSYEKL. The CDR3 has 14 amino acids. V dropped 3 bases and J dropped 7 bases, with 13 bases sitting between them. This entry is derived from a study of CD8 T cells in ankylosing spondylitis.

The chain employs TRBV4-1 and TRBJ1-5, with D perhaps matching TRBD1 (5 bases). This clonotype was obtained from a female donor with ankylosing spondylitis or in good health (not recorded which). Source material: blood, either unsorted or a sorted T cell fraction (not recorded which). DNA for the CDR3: TGCGCCAGCAGCCAGACAGACATCGGACAGCCCCAGCATTTT. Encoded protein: CASSQTDIGQPQHF.